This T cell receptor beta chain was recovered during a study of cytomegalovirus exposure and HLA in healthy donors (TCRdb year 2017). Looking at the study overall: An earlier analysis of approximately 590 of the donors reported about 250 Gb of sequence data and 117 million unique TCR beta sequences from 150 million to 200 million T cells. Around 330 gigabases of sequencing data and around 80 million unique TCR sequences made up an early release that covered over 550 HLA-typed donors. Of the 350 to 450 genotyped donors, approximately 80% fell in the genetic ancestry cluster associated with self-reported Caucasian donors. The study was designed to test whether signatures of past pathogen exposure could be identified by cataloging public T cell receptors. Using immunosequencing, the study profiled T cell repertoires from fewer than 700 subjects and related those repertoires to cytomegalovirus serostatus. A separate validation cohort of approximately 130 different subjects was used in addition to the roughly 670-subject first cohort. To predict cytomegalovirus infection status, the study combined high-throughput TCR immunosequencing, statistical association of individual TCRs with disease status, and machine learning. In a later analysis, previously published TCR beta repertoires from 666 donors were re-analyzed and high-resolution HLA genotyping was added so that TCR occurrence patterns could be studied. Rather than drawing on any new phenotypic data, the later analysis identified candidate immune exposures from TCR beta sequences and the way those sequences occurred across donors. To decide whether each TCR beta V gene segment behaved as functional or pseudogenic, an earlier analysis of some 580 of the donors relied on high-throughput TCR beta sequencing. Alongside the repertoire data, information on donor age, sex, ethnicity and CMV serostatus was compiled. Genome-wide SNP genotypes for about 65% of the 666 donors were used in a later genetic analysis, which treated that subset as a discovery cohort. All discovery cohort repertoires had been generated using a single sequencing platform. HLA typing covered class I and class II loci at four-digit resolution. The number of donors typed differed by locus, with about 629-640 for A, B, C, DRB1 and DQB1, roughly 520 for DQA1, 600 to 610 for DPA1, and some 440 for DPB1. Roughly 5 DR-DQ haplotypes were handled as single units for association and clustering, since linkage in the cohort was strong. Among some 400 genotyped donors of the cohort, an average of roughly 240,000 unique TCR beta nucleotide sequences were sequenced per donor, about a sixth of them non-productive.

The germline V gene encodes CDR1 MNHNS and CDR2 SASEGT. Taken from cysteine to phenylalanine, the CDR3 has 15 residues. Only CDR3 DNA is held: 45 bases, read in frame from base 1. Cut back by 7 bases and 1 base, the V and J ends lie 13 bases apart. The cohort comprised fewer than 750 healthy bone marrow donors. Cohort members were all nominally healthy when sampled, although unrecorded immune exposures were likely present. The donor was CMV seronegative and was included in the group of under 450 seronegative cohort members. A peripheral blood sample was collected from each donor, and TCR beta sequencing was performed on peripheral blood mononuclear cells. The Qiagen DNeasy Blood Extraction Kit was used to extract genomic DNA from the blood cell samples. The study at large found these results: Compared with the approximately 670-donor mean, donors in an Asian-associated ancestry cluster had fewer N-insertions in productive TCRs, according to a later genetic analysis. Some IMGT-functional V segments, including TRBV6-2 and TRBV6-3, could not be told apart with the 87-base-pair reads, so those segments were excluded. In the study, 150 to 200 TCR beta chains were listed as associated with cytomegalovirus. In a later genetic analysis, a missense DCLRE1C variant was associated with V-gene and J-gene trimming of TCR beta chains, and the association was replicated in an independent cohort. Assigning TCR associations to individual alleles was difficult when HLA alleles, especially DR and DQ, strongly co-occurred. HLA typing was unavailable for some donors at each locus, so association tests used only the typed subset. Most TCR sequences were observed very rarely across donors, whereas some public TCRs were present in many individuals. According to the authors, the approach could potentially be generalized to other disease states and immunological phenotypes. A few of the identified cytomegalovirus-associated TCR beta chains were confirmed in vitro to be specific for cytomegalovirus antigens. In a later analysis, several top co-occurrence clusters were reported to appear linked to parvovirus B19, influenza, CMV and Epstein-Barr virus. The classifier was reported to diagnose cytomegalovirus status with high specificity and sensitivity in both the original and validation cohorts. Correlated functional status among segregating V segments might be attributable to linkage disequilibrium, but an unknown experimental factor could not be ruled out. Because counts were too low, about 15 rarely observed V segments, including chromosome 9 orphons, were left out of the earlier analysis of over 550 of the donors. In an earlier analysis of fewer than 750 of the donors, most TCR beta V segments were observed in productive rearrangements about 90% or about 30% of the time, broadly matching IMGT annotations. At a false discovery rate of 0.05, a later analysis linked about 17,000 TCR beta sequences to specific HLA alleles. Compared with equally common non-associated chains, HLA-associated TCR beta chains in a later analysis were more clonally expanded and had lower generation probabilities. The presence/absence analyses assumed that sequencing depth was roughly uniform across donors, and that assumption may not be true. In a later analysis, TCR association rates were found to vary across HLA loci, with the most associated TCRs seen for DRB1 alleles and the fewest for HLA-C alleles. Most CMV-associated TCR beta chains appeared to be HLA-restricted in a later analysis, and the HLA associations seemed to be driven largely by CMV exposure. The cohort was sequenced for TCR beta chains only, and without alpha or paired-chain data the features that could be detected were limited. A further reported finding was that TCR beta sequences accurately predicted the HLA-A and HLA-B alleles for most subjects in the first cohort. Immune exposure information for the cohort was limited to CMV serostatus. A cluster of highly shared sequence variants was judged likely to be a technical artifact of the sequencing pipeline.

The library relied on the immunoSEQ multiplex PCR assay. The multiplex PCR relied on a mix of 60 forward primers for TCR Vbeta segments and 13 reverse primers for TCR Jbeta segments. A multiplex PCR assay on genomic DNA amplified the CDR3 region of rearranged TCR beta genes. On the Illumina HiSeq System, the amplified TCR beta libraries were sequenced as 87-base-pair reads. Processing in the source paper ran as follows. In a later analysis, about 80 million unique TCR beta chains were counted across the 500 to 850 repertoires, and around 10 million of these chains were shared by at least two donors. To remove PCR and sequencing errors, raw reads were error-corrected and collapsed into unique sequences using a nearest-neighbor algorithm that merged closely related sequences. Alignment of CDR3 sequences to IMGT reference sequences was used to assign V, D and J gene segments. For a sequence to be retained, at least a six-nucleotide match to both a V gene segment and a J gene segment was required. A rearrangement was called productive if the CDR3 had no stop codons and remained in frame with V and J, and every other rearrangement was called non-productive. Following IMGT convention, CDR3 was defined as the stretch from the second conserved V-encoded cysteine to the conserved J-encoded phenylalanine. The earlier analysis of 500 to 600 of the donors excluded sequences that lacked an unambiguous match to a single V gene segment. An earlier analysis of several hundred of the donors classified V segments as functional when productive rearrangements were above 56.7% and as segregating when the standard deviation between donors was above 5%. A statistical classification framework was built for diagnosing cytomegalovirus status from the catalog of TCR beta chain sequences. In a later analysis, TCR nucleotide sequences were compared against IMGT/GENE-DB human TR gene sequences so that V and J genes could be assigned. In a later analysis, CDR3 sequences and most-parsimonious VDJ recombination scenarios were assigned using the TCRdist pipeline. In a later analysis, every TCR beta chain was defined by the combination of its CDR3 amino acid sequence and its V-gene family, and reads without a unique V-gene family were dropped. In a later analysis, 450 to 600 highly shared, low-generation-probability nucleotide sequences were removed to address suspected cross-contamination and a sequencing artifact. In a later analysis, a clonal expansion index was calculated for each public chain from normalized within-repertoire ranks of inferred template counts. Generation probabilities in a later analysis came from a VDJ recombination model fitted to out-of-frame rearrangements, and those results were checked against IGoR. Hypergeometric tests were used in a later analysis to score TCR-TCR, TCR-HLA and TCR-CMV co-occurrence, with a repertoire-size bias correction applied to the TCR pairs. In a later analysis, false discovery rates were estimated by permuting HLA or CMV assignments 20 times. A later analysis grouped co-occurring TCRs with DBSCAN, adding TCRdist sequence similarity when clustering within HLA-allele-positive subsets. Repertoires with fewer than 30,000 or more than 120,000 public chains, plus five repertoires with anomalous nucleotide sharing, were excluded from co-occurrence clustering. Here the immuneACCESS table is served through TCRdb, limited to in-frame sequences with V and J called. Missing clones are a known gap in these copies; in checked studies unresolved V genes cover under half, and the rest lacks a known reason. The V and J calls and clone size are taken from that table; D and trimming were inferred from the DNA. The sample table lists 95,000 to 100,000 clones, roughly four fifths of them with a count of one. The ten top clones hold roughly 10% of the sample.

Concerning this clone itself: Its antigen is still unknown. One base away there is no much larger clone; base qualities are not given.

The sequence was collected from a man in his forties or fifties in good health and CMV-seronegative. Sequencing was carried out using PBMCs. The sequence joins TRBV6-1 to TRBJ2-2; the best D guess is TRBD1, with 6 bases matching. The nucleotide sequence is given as TGTGCCAGCACTCTAGGGACAAGGAACACCGGGGAGCTGTTTTTT. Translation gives CASTLGTRNTGELFF.